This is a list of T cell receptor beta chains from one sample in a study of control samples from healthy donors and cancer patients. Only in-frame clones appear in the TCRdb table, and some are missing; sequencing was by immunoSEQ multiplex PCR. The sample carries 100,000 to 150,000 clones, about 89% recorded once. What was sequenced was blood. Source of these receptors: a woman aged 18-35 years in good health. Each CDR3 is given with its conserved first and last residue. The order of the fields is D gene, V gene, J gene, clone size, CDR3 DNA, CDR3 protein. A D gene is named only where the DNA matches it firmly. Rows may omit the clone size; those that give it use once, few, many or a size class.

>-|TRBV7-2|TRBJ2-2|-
TGTGCCAGCAGCTATATAGTACCCGGGGAGCTGTTTTTT
CASSYIVPGELFF
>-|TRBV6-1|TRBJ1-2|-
TGTGCCAGCAGTGAAGCCACAGAGCTCTATGGCTACACCTTC
CASSEATELYGYTF
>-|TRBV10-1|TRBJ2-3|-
TGCGCCAGCAGTGAAGGGGCAGATACGCAGTATTTT
CASSEGADTQYF
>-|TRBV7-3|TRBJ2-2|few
TGTGCCAGCAGCGCTAGACGGGAGGGGGCGCCCACCGGGGAGCTGTTTTTT
CASSARREGAPTGELFF
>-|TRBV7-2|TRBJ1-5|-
TGTGCCAGCAGCCCCGACGGTTTTAGCAATCAGCCCCAGCATTTT
CASSPDGFSNQPQHF
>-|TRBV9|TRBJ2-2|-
TGTGCCAGCAGCGTCGCGGGAAGCGTTTTGGGGGAGCTGTTTTTT
CASSVAGSVLGELFF
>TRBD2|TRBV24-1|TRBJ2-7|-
TGTGCCACCAGTTCCGGAATAGAACTAGCGGGAGGCGGCGAGCAGTACTTC
CATSSGIELAGGGEQYF
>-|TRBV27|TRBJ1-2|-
TGTGCCAGCAGTTCCCGGGACCGACTTCCCCATGGCTACACCTTC
CASSSRDRLPHGYTF
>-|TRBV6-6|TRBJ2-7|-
TGTGCCAGCAGCATCACAATAAGGAAGCAGTACTTC
CASSITIRKQYF
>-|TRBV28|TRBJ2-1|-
TGTGCCAGCAGTTTACGAGTTGGGGGCTTCGATGAGCAGTTCTTC
CASSLRVGGFDEQFF
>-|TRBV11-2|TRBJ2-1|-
TGTGCCAGCAGCTTAGACACGGGGAAGTTCTTC
CASSLDTGKFF
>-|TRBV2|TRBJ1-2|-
TGTGCCAGCAGTGTCTCGGAAAACTATGGCTACACCTTC
CASSVSENYGYTF
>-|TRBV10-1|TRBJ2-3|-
TGCGCCAGCAGTGATAGGAAGAGGGATACGCAGTATTTT
CASSDRKRDTQYF
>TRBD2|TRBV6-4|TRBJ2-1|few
TGTGCCAGCAGCCATCTTGGGAGCGGGGGGGCCGATGAGCAGTTCTTC
CASSHLGSGGADEQFF
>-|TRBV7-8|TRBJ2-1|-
TGTGCCAGCAGCCCAACCCTCCTGGGGGAGCAGTTCTTC
CASSPTLLGEQFF
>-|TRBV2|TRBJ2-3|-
TGTGCCAGCGCACGCCTGGCAGATACGCAGTATTTT
CASARLADTQYF
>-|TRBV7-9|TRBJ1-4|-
TGTGCCAGCAGCTTAGGTCAAGGGACTAATGAAAAACTGTTTTTT
CASSLGQGTNEKLFF
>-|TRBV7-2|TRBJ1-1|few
TGTGCCAGCAGCTTACTGGAGGGGGGGAAAGCTTTCTTT
CASSLLEGGKAFF
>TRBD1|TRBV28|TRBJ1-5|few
TGTGCCAGCAGTTTAGCTCAAGGGACAGGGGGCCAGCCCCAGCATTTT
CASSLAQGTGGQPQHF
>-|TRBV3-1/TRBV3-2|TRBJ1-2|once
TGTGCCAGCAGCCAGGGGGCGGATGGCTACACCTTC
CASSQGADGYTF
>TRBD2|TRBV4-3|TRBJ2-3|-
TGCGCCAGCAGCCAAGGCGGGGGGACAGATACGCAGTATTTT
CASSQGGGTDTQYF
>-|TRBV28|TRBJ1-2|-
TGTGCCAGCAGTTTGTCCGCCAGGGGAGCCTATGGCTACACCTTC
CASSLSARGAYGYTF
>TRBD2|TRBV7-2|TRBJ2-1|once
TGTGCCAGCAGCTTCAATAGCGGGAGGGGACGCAATGAGCAGTTCTTC
CASSFNSGRGRNEQFF
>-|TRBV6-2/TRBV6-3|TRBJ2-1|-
TGTGCCAGCAGTTACCCCCCGGGACGGGGACCCTACAATGAGCAGTTCTTC
CASSYPPGRGPYNEQFF
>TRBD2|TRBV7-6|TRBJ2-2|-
TGTGCCAGCAGCCGCCTTGGGAGCGGGAGAAGGACCGGGGAGCTGTTTTTT
CASSRLGSGRRTGELFF
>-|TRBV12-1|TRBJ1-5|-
TGTGCCAGCAGCGATTGGGTTTTCGGGGGGTGTCAGCCCCAGCATTTT
CASSDWVFGGCQPQHF
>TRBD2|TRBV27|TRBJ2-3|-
TGTGCCAGCAGAGGTAGCGGGAGGACTTTTTTCACAGATACGCAGTATTTT
CASRGSGRTFFTDTQYF
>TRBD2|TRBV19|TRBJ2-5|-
TGTGCCAGTAGAAGGGGACTAGCGGGAGTAGAGACCCAGTACTTC
CASRRGLAGVETQYF
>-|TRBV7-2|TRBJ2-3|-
TGTGCCAGCAGCCTCCTGTTGACAGATACGCAGTATTTT
CASSLLLTDTQYF
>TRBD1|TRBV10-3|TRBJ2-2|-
TGTGCCACCTCTTCTTATGTCGGGACAGGGGGCATCGGGGAGCTGTTTTTT
CATSSYVGTGGIGELFF
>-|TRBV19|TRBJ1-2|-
TGTGCCAGTAGTATAGTAATGCCGGGCGGCTACACCTTC
CASSIVMPGGYTF
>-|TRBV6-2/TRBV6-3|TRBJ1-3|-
TGTGCCAGCAGTTTGGGGGCCTCGGGAAACACCATATATTTT
CASSLGASGNTIYF
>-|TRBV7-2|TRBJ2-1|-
TGTGCCAGCAGCTTGGGAAGCTCCTACAATGAGCAGTTCTTC
CASSLGSSYNEQFF
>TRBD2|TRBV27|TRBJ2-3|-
TGTGCCAGCAGTTCGGGACTAGCGGGAGGGCCGGGCACAGATACGCAGTATTTT
CASSSGLAGGPGTDTQYF
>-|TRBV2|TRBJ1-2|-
TGTGCCAGCCGCCTAGCCGCTGTGAGCTACACCTTC
CASRLAAVSYTF
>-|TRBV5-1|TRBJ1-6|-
TGCGCCACCACGAGGGGGTATAATTCACCCCTCCACTTT
CATTRGYNSPLHF
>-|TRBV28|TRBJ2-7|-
TGTGCCAGCAGGGATTATGGGCGCGAGCAGTACTTC
CASRDYGREQYF
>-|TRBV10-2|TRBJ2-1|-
TGCGCCAGTCGTCCGGCGTCTCCCTACAATGAGCAGTTCTTC
CASRPASPYNEQFF
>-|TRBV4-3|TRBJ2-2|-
TGCGCCAGCAGCCCCCTCCAGGACACCGGGGAGCTGTTTTTT
CASSPLQDTGELFF
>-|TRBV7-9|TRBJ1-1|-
TGTGCCAGCAGCTTAGGGTCCGGGAATGGGAACACTGAAGCTTTCTTT
CASSLGSGNGNTEAFF
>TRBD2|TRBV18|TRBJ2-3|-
TGTGCCAGCTCACCCGGACTAGCGGCCACAGATACGCAGTATTTT
CASSPGLAATDTQYF
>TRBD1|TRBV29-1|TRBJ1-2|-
TGCAGCGCTACCGGGACAGGGAGTAACTATGGCTACACCTTC
CSATGTGSNYGYTF
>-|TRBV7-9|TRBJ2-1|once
TGTGCCAGCAGCTTAAGTACCCAGGGACAAATAGGTTATGAGCAGTTCTTC
CASSLSTQGQIGYEQFF
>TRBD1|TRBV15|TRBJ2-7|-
TGTGCCACCAGCCAATACAGGGGGCGACGCGAGCAGTACTTC
CATSQYRGRREQYF
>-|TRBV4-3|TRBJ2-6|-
TGCGCCAGCAGCCGTACCTCTGGGGCCAACGTCCTGACTTTC
CASSRTSGANVLTF
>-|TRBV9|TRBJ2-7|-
TGTGCCAGCAGCGTAGGACGGGAAGGGTACGAGCAGTACTTC
CASSVGREGYEQYF
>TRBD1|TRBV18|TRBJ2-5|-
TGTGCCAGCTCATACGGACAGGGCGGAGAGACCCAGTACTTC
CASSYGQGGETQYF
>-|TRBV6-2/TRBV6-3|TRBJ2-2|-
TGTGCCAGCAGTTACCCTTTGGTAGGGAGTATCACCGGGGAGCTGTTTTTT
CASSYPLVGSITGELFF
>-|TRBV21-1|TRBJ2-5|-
TGTGCCAGCAGCAAAGAGGGTGGGAAACCCTCCCAAGAGACCCAGTACTTC
CASSKEGGKPSQETQYF
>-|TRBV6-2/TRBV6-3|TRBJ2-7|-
TGTGCCAGCAGCCCCCCACGGTTTGGGCAGTACTTC
CASSPPRFGQYF
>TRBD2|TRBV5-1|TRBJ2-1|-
TGCGCCAGCAGCCCGACGACTAGCGGGAGTTTCAATGAGCAGTTCTTC
CASSPTTSGSFNEQFF
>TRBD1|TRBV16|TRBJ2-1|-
TGTGCCAGCAGCCACTACCGGGACAGCCTCAATGAGCAGTTCTTC
CASSHYRDSLNEQFF
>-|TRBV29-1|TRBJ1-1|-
TGCAGCGTTGAGGGGGACACGAACACTGAAGCTTTCTTT
CSVEGDTNTEAFF